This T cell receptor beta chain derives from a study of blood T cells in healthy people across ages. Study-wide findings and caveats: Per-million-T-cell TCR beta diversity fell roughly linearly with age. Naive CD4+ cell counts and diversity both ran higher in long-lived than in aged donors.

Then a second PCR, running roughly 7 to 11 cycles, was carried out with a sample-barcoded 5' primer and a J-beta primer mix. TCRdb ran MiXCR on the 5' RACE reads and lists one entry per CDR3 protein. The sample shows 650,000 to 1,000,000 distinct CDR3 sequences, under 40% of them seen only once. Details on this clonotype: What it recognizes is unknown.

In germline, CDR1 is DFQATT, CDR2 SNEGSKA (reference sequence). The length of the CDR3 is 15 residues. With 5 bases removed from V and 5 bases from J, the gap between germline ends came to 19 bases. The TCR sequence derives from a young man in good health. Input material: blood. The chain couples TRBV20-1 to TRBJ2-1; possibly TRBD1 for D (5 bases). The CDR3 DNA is TGCAGTGCTCACGCGGTGACAGTTGCTAACAATGAGCAGTTCTTC. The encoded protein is CSAHAVTVANNEQFF.